Listed below are T cell receptor beta chains from one sample, sequenced in a study of T cells in Graves' hyperthyroidism and ophthalmopathy. In TCRdb, the multiplex PCR reads were re-called with MiXCR into one record per CDR3 protein. Of about 350,000 distinct CDR3 sequences listed, about 15% are singletons. The sequenced sample was blood. These TCRs come from a woman aged 25 to 39 with Graves' hyperthyroidism. Both conserved end residues are part of each CDR3. A D gene is named only where the DNA matches it firmly. Clone size is given for some rows only: seen once, a few or many times, or a class if the clone is expanded.

d_call	clone_size	cdr3_length	v_call	j_call	cdr3_nt	cdr3_aa
.	many	16	TRBV15	TRBJ1-5	TGTGCCACCAGCAGAGAAGGTGACAGGCCAAATCAGCCCCAGCATTTT	CATSREGDRPNQPQHF
TRBD2	few	13	TRBV10-3	TRBJ2-5	TGTGCCATCGGGGAGGGCTGGGGAGAGACCCAGTACTTC	CAIGEGWGETQYF
TRBD2	.	15	TRBV15	TRBJ2-2	TGTGCCACCAGCAGAGGAGCGGGAGGTACCGGGGAGCTGTTTTTT	CATSRGAGGTGELFF
TRBD2	many	14	TRBV12-3/TRBV12-4	TRBJ2-1	TGTGCCAGCAGTTCTAGCGGGAGGACGGGTGAGCAGTTCTTC	CASSSSGRTGEQFF
TRBD2	many	15	TRBV20-1	TRBJ2-3	TGCAGTGCTAGACCTCTAGCGGGAGGGCCACATACGCAGTATTTT	CSARPLAGGPHTQYF
.	many	11	TRBV6-2/TRBV6-3	TRBJ1-1	TGTGCCACGGATCGGAACACTGAAGCTTTCTTT	CATDRNTEAFF
TRBD2	many	17	TRBV11-1	TRBJ2-7	TGTGCCAGCAGACGAAAAATCGCGGGAGCCCTTTCCTACGAGCAGTACTTC	CASRRKIAGALSYEQYF
.	few	14	TRBV19	TRBJ1-2	TGTGCCGCAGCCCAGGACAGCTCCCTATATGGCTACACCTTC	CAAAQDSSLYGYTF
.	many	13	TRBV3-1	TRBJ1-5	TGTGCCAGCAGCCAAGACCGGGGCCAGCCCCAGCATTTT	CASSQDRGQPQHF
TRBD2	many	15	TRBV20-1	TRBJ2-1	TGCAGTGCTGCACGACTAGCGGGCGTCACGAATGAGCAGTTCTTC	CSAARLAGVTNEQFF
TRBD1	.	14	TRBV7-9	TRBJ2-1	TGTGCCAGCAGCCACAGGGACAGGGGCTACGAGCAGTTCTTC	CASSHRDRGYEQFF
.	few	16	TRBV5-6	TRBJ1-2	TGTGCCAGCAGCTTCGCCATCGGGCTTTCAGGGTATGGCTACACCTTC	CASSFAIGLSGYGYTF
.	few	14	TRBV27	TRBJ1-1	TGTGCCAGCAGCGGACGGGGAATGAACACTGAAGCTTTCTTT	CASSGRGMNTEAFF
TRBD1	many	15	TRBV7-2	TRBJ2-1	TGTGCCAGCAGCTTAGACAGGGGCTCCTACAATGAGCAGTTCTTC	CASSLDRGSYNEQFF
.	.	15	TRBV4-3	TRBJ2-1	TGCGCCAGCAGCCAAGAACGCGCCGGGTACGGTGAGCAGTTCTTC	CASSQERAGYGEQFF
TRBD1	few	16	TRBV5-6	TRBJ1-1	TGTGCCAGCAGCCCAAGACAGGGCAGGGGGAACACTGAAGCTTTCTTT	CASSPRQGRGNTEAFF
TRBD2	once	16	TRBV19	TRBJ2-1	TGTGCCAGTAGTAGGACTAGCGGGAGCTCCTACAATGAGCAGTTCTTC	CASSRTSGSSYNEQFF
.	many	13	TRBV28	TRBJ1-4	TGTGCCAGCAGAGCCAGTTATAATGAAAAACTGTTTTTT	CASRASYNEKLFF